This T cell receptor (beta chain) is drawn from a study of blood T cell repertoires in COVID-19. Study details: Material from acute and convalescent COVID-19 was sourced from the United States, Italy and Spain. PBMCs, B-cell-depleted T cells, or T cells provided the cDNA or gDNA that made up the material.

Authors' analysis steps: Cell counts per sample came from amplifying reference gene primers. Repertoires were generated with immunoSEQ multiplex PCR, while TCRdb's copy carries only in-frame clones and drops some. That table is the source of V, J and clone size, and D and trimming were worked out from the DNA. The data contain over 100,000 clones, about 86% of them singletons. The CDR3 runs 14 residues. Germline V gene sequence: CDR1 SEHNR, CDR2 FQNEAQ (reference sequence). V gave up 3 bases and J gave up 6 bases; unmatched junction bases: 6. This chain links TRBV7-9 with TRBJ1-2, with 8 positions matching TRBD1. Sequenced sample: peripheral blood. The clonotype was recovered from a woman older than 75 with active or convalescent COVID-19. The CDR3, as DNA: TGTGCCAGCAGCTTGACCTCGACAGGGGATGGCTACACCTTC. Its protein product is CASSLTSTGDGYTF. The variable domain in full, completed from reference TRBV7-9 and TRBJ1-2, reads DTGVSQNPRHKITKRGQNVTFRCDPISEHNRLYWYRQTLGQGPEFLTYFQNEAQLEKSRLLSDRFSAERPKGSFSTLEIQRTEQGDSAMYLCASSLTSTGDGYTFGSGTRLTVV.